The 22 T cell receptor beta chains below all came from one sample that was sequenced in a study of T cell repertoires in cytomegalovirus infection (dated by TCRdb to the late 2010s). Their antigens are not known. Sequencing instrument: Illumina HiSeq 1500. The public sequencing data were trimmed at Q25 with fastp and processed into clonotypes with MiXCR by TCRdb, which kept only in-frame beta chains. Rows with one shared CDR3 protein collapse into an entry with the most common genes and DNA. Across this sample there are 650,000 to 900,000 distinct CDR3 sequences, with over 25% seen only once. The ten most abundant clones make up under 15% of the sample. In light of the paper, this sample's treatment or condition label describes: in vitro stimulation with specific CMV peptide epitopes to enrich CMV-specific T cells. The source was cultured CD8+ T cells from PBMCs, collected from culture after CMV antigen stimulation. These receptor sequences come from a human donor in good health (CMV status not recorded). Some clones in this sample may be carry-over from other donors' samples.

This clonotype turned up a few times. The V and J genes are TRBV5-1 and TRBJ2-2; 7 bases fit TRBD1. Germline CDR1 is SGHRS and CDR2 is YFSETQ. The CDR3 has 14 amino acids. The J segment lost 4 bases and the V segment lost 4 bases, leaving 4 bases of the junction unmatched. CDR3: CASSVNRGTGELFF. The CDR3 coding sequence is TGCGCCAGCAGCGTAAACAGGGGCACCGGGGAGCTGTTTTTT.

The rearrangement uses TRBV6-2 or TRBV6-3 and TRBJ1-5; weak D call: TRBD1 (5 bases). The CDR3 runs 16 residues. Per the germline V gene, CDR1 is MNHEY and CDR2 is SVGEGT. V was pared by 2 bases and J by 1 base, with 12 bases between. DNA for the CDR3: TGTGCCAGCAGTTACCACCCATGGGGCAGCAATCAGCCCCAGCATTTT. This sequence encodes CASSYHPWGSNQPQHF.

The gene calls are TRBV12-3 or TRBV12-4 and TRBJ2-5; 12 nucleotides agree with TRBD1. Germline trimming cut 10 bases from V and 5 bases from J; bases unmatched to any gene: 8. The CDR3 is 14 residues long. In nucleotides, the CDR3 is TGTGCCACGAGGGGGACAGGGGGCGATGAGACCCAGTACTTC. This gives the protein CATRGTGGDETQYF.

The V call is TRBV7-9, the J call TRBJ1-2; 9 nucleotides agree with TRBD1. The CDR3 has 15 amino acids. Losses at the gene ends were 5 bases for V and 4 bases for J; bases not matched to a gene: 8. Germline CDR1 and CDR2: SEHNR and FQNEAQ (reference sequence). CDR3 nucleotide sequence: TGTGCCAGCAGCCCGCGACAGGGGGTGGTCTATGGCTACACCTTC. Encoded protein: CASSPRQGVVYGYTF.

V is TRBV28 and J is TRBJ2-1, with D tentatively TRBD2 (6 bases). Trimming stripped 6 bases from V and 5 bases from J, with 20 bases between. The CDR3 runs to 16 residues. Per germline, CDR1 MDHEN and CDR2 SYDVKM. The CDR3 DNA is TGTGCCAGCAGACCCTTCGACGAGGGACTTCACAATGAGCAGTTCTTC. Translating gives CASRPFDEGLHNEQFF. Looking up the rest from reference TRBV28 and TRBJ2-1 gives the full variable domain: DVKVTQSSRYLVKRTGEKVFLECVQDMDHENMFWYRQDPGLGLRLIYFSYDVKMKEKGDIPEGYSVSREKKERFSLILESASTNQTSMYLCASRPFDEGLHNEQFFGPGTRLTVL.

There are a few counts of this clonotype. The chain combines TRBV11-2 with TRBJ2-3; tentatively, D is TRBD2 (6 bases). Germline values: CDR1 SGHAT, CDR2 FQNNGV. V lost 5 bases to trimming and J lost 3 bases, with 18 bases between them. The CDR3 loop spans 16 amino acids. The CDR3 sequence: CASSPSPTSPTDTQYF. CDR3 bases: TGTGCCAGCAGCCCTAGCCCAACTAGCCCAACAGATACGCAGTATTTT.

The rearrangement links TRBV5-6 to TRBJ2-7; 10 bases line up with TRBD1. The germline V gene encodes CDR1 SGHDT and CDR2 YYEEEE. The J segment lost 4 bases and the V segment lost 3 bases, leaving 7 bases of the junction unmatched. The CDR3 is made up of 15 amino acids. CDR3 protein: CASSSGQGREYEQYV. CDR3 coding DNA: TGTGCCAGCAGCTCGGGACAGGGGAGGGAGTACGAGCAGTACGTC.

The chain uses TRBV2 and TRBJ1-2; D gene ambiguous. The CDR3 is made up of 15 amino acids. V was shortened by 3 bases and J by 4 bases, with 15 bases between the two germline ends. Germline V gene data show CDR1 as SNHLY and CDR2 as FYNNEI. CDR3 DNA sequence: TGTGCCAGCAGTGATTCGCCCCTTACCTTCTATGGCTACACCTTC. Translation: CASSDSPLTFYGYTF.

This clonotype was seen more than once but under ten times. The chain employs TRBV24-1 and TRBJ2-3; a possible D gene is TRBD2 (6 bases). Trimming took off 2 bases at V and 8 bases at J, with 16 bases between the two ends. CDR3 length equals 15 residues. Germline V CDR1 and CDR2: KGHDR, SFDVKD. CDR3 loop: CATSDSAGPRGTQYF. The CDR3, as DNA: TGTGCCACCAGTGATTCGGCGGGGCCACGCGGTACGCAGTATTTT.

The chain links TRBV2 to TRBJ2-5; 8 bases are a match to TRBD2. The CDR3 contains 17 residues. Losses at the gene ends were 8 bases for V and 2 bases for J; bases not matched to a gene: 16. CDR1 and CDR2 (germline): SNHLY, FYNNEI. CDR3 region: CASEFGAGGEEQETQYF. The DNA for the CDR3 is TGTGCCAGCGAGTTCGGGGCGGGGGGAGAGGAACAAGAGACCCAGTACTTC.

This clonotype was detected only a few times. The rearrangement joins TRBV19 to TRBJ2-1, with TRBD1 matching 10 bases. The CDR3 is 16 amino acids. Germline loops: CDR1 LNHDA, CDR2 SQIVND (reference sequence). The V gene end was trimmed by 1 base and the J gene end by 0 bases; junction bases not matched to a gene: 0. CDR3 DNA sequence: TGTGCCAGTAGTATAGGGGACAGGGGCTCCTACAATGAGCAGTTCTTC. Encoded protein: CASSIGDRGSYNEQFF.

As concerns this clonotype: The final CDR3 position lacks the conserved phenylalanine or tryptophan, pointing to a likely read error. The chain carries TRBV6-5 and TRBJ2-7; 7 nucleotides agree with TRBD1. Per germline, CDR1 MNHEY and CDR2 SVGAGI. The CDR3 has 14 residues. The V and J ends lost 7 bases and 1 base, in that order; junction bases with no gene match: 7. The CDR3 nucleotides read TGTGCCAGCACCTTCGTGGGACAGTCCTACGAGCAGTACTAC. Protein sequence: CASTFVGQSYEQYY.

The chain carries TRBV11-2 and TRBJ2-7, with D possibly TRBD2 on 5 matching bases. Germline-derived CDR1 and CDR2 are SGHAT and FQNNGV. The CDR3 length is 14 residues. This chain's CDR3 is CTSSRTLESYEQYV. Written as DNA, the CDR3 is TGTACCAGCAGCCGGACTTTGGAGTCCTACGAGCAGTACGTC.

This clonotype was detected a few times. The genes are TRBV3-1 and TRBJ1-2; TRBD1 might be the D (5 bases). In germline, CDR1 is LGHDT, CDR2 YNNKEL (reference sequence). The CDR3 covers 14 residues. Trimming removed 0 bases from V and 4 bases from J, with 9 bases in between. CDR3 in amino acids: CASSQEQAGYGYTF. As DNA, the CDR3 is TGTGCCAGCAGCCAAGAACAGGCTGGCTATGGCTACACCTTC.

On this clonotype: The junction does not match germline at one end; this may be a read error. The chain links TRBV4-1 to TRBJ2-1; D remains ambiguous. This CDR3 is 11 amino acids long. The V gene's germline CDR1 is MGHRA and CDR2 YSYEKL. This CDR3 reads CASSPGALLIF. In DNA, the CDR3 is TGCGCCAGCAGCCCCGGTGCCTTGTTGATCTTC.

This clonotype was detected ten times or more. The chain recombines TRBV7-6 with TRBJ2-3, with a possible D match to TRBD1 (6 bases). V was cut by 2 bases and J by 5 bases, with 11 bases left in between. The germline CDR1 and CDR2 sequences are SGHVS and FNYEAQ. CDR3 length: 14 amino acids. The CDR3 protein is CASSLPGAGDTQYF. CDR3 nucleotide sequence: TGTGCCAGCAGCTTACCAGGGGCGGGAGATACGCAGTATTTT.

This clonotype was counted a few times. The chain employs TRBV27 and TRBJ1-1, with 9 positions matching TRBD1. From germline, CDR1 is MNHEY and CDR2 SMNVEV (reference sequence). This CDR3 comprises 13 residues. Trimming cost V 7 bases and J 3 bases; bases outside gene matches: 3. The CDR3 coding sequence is TGTGCCAGCACGCGGACAGGGGACACTGAAGCTTTCTTT. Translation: CASTRTGDTEAFF.

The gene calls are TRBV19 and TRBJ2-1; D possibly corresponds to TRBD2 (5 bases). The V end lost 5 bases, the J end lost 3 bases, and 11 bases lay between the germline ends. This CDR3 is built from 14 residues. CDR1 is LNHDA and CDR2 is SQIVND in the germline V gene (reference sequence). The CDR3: CASSWSGNYNEQFF. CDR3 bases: TGTGCCAGTAGTTGGAGCGGAAACTACAATGAGCAGTTCTTC.

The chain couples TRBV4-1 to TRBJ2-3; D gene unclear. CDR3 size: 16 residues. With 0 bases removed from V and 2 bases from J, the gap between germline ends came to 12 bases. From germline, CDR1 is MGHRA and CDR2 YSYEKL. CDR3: CASSQETMPLTDTQYF. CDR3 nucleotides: TGCGCCAGCAGCCAAGAAACAATGCCTCTCACAGATACGCAGTATTTT.

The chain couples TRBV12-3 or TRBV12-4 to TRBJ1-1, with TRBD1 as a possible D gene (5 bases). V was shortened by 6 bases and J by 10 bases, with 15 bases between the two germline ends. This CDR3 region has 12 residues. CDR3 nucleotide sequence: TGTGCCAGCAGCGAACGTGGGGCGCGAGCTTTCTTT. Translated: CASSERGARAFF.

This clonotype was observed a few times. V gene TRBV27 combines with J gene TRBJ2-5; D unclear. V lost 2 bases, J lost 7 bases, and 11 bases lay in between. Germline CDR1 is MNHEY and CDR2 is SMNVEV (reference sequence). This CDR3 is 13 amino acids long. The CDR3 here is CASSLVRWGTQYF. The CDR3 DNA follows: TGTGCCAGCAGTTTAGTCAGATGGGGGACCCAGTACTTC.

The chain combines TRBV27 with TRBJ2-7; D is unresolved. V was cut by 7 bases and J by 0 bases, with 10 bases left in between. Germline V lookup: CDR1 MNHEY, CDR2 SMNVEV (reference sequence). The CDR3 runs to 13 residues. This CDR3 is CASKPGNSYEQYF. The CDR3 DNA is TGTGCCAGCAAGCCAGGAAACTCCTACGAGCAGTACTTC.